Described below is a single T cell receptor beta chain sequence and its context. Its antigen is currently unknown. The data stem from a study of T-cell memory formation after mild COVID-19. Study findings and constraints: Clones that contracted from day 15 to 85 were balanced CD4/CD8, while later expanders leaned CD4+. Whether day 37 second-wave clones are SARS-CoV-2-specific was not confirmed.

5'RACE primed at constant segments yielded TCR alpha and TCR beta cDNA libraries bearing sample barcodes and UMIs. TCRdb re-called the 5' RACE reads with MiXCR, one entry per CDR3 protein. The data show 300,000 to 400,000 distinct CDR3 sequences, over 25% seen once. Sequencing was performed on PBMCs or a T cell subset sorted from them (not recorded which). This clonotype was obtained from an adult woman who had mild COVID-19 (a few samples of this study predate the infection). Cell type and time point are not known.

For the CDR3, the DNA is TGTGCCAGCAGCTCAACTAGCGGGAGGGGCACAGATACGCAGTATTTT. Its translation is CASSSTSGRGTDTQYF. The rearrangement links TRBV7-8 to TRBJ2-3; 13 bases are a match to TRBD2. J gave up 1 base and V 4 bases, and 2 bases lay outside the gene matches. From germline, CDR1 is SGHVS and CDR2 FQNEAQ. This CDR3 has 16 amino acids.